This entry lists 15 T cell receptor beta chains sequenced from one sample in a study of long-term antiretroviral therapy in people with HIV (dated by TCRdb to between 2021 and 2023). The immunoSEQ hsTCRB v3.0 assay was used at survey level resolution for TRB variable region sequencing. This immuneACCESS table, as held by TCRdb, lists in-frame sequences with V and J called but not all clones. Of the missing ones, under half trace to an unresolved V gene in checked studies; the others have no known cause. The sample table records roughly 34,000 clones; 85% to 95% of these occur just once. Clones ranked in the top ten supply 3.5% to 4.5% of the sample. This material consisted of unsorted PBMCs, taken about 5.1 years after starting antiretroviral therapy. The receptors come from a woman aged 45-60 years with HIV.

The rearrangement joins TRBV7-9 to TRBJ2-7, with D unresolved. Germline CDR1 is SEHNR and CDR2 is FQNEAQ (reference sequence). The CDR3 extends over 12 amino acids. V was pared by 8 bases and J by 0 bases, with 8 bases between. The CDR3 DNA reads TGTGCCAGCGCCGGAACCTCCTACGAGCAGTACTTC. Its protein is CASAGTSYEQYF.

The V and J genes are TRBV4-3 and TRBJ1-1, with a tentative D call TRBD1 (5 bases). V was trimmed by 0 bases and J by 7 bases, leaving 15 bases between them. The germline CDR1 and CDR2 sequences are LGHNA and YSLEER. The CDR3 is 15 residues long. CDR3 sequence (DNA): TGCGCCAGCAGCCAAGAAGAGGAGGGACTTTTTGAAGCTTTCTTT. Translation: CASSQEEEGLFEAFF.

The CDR3 coding sequence is TGTGCCAGCAGCGTGCAGGGCGATGTGGAGACCCAGTACTTC. Translation gives CASSVQGDVETQYF. The rearrangement uses TRBV9 and TRBJ2-5; D possibly corresponds to TRBD1 (5 bases). Germline V CDR1 and CDR2: SGDLS, YYNGEE. The germline V and J ends were trimmed by 2 bases and 5 bases, with 13 bases remaining between them. This CDR3 comprises 14 residues.

The V gene is TRBV6-5, the J gene TRBJ2-3; D is possibly TRBD1 (6 bases). CDR3 size: 14 residues. With 5 bases removed from V and 5 bases from J, the gap between germline ends came to 14 bases. Germline CDR1 MNHEY, CDR2 SVGAGI. The CDR3 DNA is TGTGCCAGCAGTCGAGACAAAGGGGGAGATACGCAGTATTTT. It specifies CASSRDKGGDTQYF.

J is TRBJ1-4 and V is TRBV25-1; 10 nucleotides agree with TRBD1. The germline V gene has CDR1 MGHDK and CDR2 SYGVNS. The CDR3 runs to 13 residues. V gave up 8 bases and J gave up 3 bases; unmatched junction bases: 0. The CDR3 spells CASGQGANEKLFF. Here the CDR3 DNA reads TGTGCCAGCGGACAGGGGGCTAATGAAAAACTGTTTTTT.

For the CDR3, the DNA is TGTGCCAGCACCCCTCCGGGGCTCCAAGAGACCCAGTACTTC. It encodes CASTPPGLQETQYF. The chain couples TRBV7-2 to TRBJ2-5, with D perhaps assigned TRBD1 or TRBD2 (5 bases each). This CDR3 is built from 14 residues. The germline V gene encodes CDR1 SGHTA and CDR2 FQGNSA. Trimming left V 7 bases short and J 1 base short, with 13 bases between. The variable domain in full, with the rest retrieved from reference TRBV7-2 and TRBJ2-5, is GAGVSQSPSNKVTEKGKDVELRCDPISGHTALYWYRQSLGQGLEFLIYFQGNSAPDKSGLPSDRFSAERTGGSVSTLTIQRTQQEDSAVYLCASTPPGLQETQYFGPGTRLLVL.

The chain is built from TRBV27 and TRBJ1-6; TRBD1 matches at 7 bases. The junction had 11 bases not matched to a gene; V was cut back by 7 bases and J by 8 bases. Germline CDR1 and CDR2: MNHEY and SMNVEV (reference sequence). There are 15 residues in the CDR3. As DNA, the CDR3 is TGTGCCAGCAACTTACAGGGGCGCGGGGATTCACCCCTCCACTTT. Translation gives CASNLQGRGDSPLHF.

The chain employs TRBV11-2 and TRBJ2-7; TRBD1 matches at 9 bases. Germline CDR1 is SGHAT and CDR2 is FQNNGV. CDR3 length: 15 residues. V dropped 2 bases and J dropped 3; count of bases not matched to a gene: 5. The CDR3 DNA sequence: TGTGCCAGCAGCTTACGGACAGGGGTGAGCTACGAGCAGTACTTC. It specifies CASSLRTGVSYEQYF. Full variable domain (rest looked up from reference TRBV11-2 and TRBJ2-7): EAGVAQSPRYKIIEKRQSVAFWCNPISGHATLYWYQQILGQGPKLLIQFQNNGVVDDSQLPKDRFSAERLKGVDSTLKIQPAKLEDSAVYLCASSLRTGVSYEQYFGPGTRLTVT.

The rearrangement uses TRBV9 and TRBJ2-1, with 7 nucleotides matching TRBD1. The CDR3 has 15 residues. Germline CDR1 and CDR2: SGDLS and YYNGEE. V shed 0 bases and J 6 bases; nucleotides not matched to a gene: 6. CDR3 sequence: CASSVVVTGVNEQFF. The CDR3 nucleotides read TGTGCCAGCAGCGTAGTCGTCACAGGGGTCAATGAGCAGTTCTTC.

The V call is TRBV5-1, the J call TRBJ2-7; possibly TRBD1 or TRBD2 for D (6 bases each). Trimming took 4 bases from V and 5 from J, leaving 25 bases between them. The CDR3 is 17 residues long. The germline V gene has CDR1 SGHRS and CDR2 YFSETQ. CDR3 nucleotides: TGCGCCAGCAGCATCGCCTCGGGGGCGGTGGGGTCTGACGAGCAGTACTTC. Translated: CASSIASGAVGSDEQYF.

The chain employs TRBV28 and TRBJ1-1; the D gene is possibly TRBD1 (6 bases). Trimming cost V 10 bases and J 3 bases, with 15 bases left between them. The CDR3 extends over 13 amino acids. Germline V gene lookup returns CDR1 MDHEN and CDR2 SYDVKM. The DNA for the CDR3 is TGTGCCATCGCGTTGGGGGCCTACACTGAAGCTTTCTTT. Translated: CAIALGAYTEAFF.

The gene calls are TRBV21-1 and TRBJ2-3; TRBD2, the table's D call, was not compared with the DNA. TRBV21-1 is designated a pseudogene. CDR3 length: 20 residues. In DNA, the CDR3 is TGTGCCAGCAGCAAAGGTGTGAAAGCGGGGGTCTCTACTAGCACAGATACGCAGTATTTT. Translated, it gives CASSKGVKAGVSTSTDTQYF.

The chain links TRBV7-2 to TRBJ1-6; D is unresolved. The germline gives CDR1 SGHTA, CDR2 FQGNSA. The CDR3 has 14 amino acids. V shed 5 bases and J shed 7 bases, with 12 bases lying between them. The CDR3 protein is CASSAGRSNSPLHF. Here the CDR3 DNA reads TGTGCCAGCAGCGCAGGACGGAGCAATTCACCCCTCCACTTT.

This clone occurred once. This chain connects TRBV7-2 to TRBJ1-2; 8 positions agree with TRBD1. The trim removed 1 base at V and 4 bases at J, leaving 8 bases unmatched. The CDR3 sequence is 16 residues long. Germline lookup yields CDR1 SGHTA and CDR2 FQGNSA. CDR3 in DNA: TGTGCCAGCAGCTTAGAAAGGGCGACAGGGGTCTATGGCTACACCTTC. As protein: CASSLERATGVYGYTF.

The J gene is TRBJ1-6, the V gene TRBV11-1, with 8 bases matching TRBD1. The trim removed 5 bases at V and 5 bases at J, leaving 2 bases unmatched. CDR3 length: 14 residues. Germline values: CDR1 SGHAT, CDR2 FQDESV (reference sequence). CDR3 nucleotide sequence: TGTGCCAGCAGCCGGACAGGGAATAATTCACCCCTCCACTTT. This sequence encodes CASSRTGNNSPLHF.